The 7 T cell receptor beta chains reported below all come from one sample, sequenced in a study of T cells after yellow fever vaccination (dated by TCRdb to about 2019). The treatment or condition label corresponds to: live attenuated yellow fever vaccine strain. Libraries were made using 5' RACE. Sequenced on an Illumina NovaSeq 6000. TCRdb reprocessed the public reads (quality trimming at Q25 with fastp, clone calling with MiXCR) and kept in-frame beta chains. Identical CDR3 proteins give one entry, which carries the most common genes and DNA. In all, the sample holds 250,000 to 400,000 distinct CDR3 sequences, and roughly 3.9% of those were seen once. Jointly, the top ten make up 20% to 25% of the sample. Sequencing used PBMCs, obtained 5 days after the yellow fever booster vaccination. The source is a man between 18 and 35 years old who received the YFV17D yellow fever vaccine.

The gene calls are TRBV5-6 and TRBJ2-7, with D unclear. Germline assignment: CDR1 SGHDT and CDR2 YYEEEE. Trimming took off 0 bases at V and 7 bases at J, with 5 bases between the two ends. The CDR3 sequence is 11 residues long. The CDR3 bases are TGTGCCAGCAGCTTGGCCGGGGAGCAGTACGTC. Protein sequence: CASSLAGEQYV.

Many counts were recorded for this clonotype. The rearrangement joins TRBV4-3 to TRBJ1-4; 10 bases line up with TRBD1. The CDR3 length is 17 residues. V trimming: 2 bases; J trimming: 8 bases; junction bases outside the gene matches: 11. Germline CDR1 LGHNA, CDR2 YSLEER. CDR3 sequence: CASSQSPPGQGPEKLFF. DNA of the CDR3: TGCGCCAGCAGCCAATCTCCCCCGGGACAGGGGCCGGAAAAACTGTTTTTT.

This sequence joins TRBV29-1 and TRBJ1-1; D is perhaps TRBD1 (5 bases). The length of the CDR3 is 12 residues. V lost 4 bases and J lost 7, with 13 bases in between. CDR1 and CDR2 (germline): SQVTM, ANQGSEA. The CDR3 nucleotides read TGCAGCGTTGTCGGGGGGAGGATTGAAGCTTTCTTT. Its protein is CSVVGGRIEAFF.

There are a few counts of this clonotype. This chain's CDR3 is CASSYLGRISSTDTQYF. In nucleotides, the CDR3 is TGTGCCAGCAGCTACCTAGGCAGGATCTCTAGCACAGATACGCAGTATTTT. This chain connects TRBV5-4 to TRBJ2-3; D is undetermined. Trimming left V 3 bases short and J 0 bases short, with 17 bases between. CDR1 is SGHNT and CDR2 is YYREEE in the germline V gene (reference sequence). The CDR3 length is 17 residues.

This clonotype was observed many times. CDR3 amino acids: CAIRLDRTSYNEQFF. CDR3 nucleotides: TGTGCCATCAGACTAGACAGGACCTCCTACAATGAGCAGTTCTTC. This chain joins TRBV10-3 and TRBJ2-1; a weak D match, TRBD1 (6 bases). CDR3 size: 15 residues. The V end lost 6 bases, the J end lost 0 bases, and 12 bases lay between the germline ends. Germline CDR1 and CDR2: ENHRY and SYGVKD.

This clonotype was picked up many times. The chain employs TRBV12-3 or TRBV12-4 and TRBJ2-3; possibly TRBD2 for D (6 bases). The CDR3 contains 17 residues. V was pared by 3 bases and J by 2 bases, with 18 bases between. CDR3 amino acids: CASSLAGGAGPTDTQYF. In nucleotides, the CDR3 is TGTGCCAGCAGTTTGGCTGGGGGAGCGGGCCCCACAGATACGCAGTATTTT.

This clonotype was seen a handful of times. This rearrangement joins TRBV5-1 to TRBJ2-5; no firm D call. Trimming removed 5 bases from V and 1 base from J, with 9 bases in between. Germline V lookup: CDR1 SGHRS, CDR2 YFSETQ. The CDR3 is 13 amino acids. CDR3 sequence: CASRTGIQETQYF. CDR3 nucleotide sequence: TGCGCCAGCAGGACGGGCATCCAAGAGACCCAGTACTTC.